The clone carrying this TCR beta chain was observed a few times. Its target is not known. These data originate in a study of cytotoxic CD8 clonotypes in ibrutinib-treated CLL. General observations from the study: Having risen at ibrutinib response, clonality had fallen back toward baseline by progression.

The ends were cut back, 0 bases at V and 6 bases at J, with 13 bases in the middle. Germline V gene sequence: CDR1 SGHAT, CDR2 FQNNGV. This CDR3 spans 15 amino acids. Sequencing was performed with immunoSEQ multiplex PCR; in TCRdb, only in-frame clones are kept and a portion is missing. This table holds more than 70,000 clones, about 85% found once. Sequencing used PBMCs, obtained after 12 months of ibrutinib treatment. The chain carries TRBV11-2 and TRBJ2-3, with D uncertain. The TCR originated in a human donor with chronic lymphocytic leukemia. CDR3 sequence: CASSLDPNHADTQYF. The CDR3 DNA reads TGTGCCAGCAGCTTAGATCCGAACCACGCGGATACGCAGTATTTT.